The 6 T cell receptor beta chains below were found in one sample sequenced in a study of T cells in Graves' hyperthyroidism and ophthalmopathy. RNA transcripts gave rise to amplified TCR beta CDR3 regions. HTBI primers drove first-round RT-PCR of the TCR CDR3. Each CDR3 protein gets one entry after TCRdb re-called the multiplex PCR reads with MiXCR. This table holds around 450,000 distinct CDR3 sequences, roughly 13% found once. Source material: blood. These receptors were taken from a woman between 18 and 29 years old with Graves' hyperthyroidism.

Ten or more counts support this clonotype. CDR3 nucleotides: TGTGCCAGCAGTACAACAGGGGGCCCTGGCTATGGCTACACCTTC. Protein: CASSTTGGPGYGYTF. The V call is TRBV28, the J call TRBJ1-2; TRBD1 agrees at 9 bases. The V gene's germline CDR1 is MDHEN and CDR2 SYDVKM. CDR3 length: 15 amino acids. V lost 5 bases to trimming and J lost 4 bases; unmatched junction nucleotides: 8.

The table lists this clonotype with a few counts. J is TRBJ2-7 and V is TRBV19; D remains ambiguous. Germline V gene lookup returns CDR1 LNHDA and CDR2 SQIVND (reference sequence). This CDR3 is 14 amino acids long. Trimming stripped 3 bases from V and 1 base from J, with 10 bases between. The CDR3 coding sequence is TGTGCCAGTAGTATTACGCCGGAATCCTACGAGCAGTACTTC. As protein: CASSITPESYEQYF. Based on the CDR3 plus reference TRBV19 and TRBJ2-7, the full variable domain is DGGITQSPKYLFRKEGQNVTLSCEQNLNHDAMYWYRQDPGQGLRLIYYSQIVNDFQKGDIAEGYSVSREKKESFPLTVTSAQKNPTAFYLCASSITPESYEQYFGPGTRLTVT.

The gene calls are TRBV20-1 and TRBJ1-2; D gene unclear. This CDR3 is built from 15 residues. Germline V CDR1 and CDR2: DFQATT, SNEGSKA (reference sequence). Trimming stripped 0 bases from V and 0 bases from J, with 11 bases between. This chain's CDR3 is CSARDLSLANYGYTF. The CDR3 DNA is TGCAGTGCTAGAGATCTCTCCCTCGCTAACTATGGCTACACCTTC.

This clonotype has ten or more counts. The V call is TRBV30, the J call TRBJ2-3, with 15 bases identical to TRBD2. The CDR3 is 19 amino acids. V gave up 8 bases and J gave up 3 bases; unmatched junction bases: 18. Germline V gene lookup returns CDR1 GTSNPN and CDR2 SVGIG (reference sequence). In nucleotides, the CDR3 is TGTGCCCGACGCTCTGGGCGGACTAGCGGGAGGGAGATAACAGATACGCAGTATTTT. Amino acid sequence: CARRSGRTSGREITDTQYF.

This clonotype has ten or more counts. For the CDR3, the DNA is TGTGCCAGCAGCCGTATCGGGAACACTGAAGCTTTCTTT. As protein: CASSRIGNTEAFF. The gene calls are TRBV3-1 and TRBJ1-1; no firm D call. Trimming shortened V by 4 bases and J by 1 base, and 7 bases separated the two germline ends. The CDR3 extends over 13 amino acids. Germline V gives CDR1 LGHDT, CDR2 YNNKEL (reference sequence).

This clonotype was picked up many times. This rearrangement joins TRBV28 to TRBJ1-1; D is ambiguous. Germline CDR1 MDHEN, CDR2 SYDVKM. The CDR3 spans 15 residues. The V and J ends lost 5 bases and 3 bases respectively, with 16 bases between them. This chain's CDR3 is CASSPKGIPDTEAFF. CDR3 coding DNA: TGTGCCAGCAGTCCAAAAGGGATCCCGGACACTGAAGCTTTCTTT.